The 27 T cell receptor beta chains in this list originate from one sample, sequenced in a study of blood T cell repertoires in COVID-19 (dated by TCRdb to the early 2020s). Libraries were made using the immunoSEQ multiplex PCR assay. Here the immuneACCESS table is served through TCRdb, limited to in-frame sequences with V and J called. Missing clones are a known gap in these copies; in checked studies unresolved V genes cover under half, and the rest lacks a known reason. This sample lists 200,000 to 250,000 clones; about 91% were detected once. Approximately 1.2% of the sample goes to the ten largest clones. Material: peripheral blood. The receptor set was obtained from a man aged 25 to 45 with acute or convalescent COVID-19.

The V and J genes are TRBV30 and TRBJ2-1; D possibly corresponds to TRBD2 (6 bases). CDR3 size: 14 residues. Germline V CDR1 and CDR2: GTSNPN, SVGIG (reference sequence). V lost 0 bases and J 9 bases, leaving 15 bases between the germline ends. The CDR3, as DNA: TGTGCCTGGAGTGTACTACGGGGGAGTGGTGAGCAGTTCTTC. It codes for CAWSVLRGSGEQFF. Using reference TRBV30 and TRBJ2-1 for the parts outside the CDR3, the full variable domain is SQTIHQWPATLVQPVGSPLSLECTVEGTSNPNLYWYRQAAGRGLQLLFYSVGIGQISSEVPQNLSASRPQDRQFILSSKKLLLSDSGFYLCAWSVLRGSGEQFFGPGTRLTVL.

V is TRBV27 and J is TRBJ1-6, with 7 positions matching TRBD1. The CDR3 has 15 amino acids. Per germline, CDR1 MNHEY and CDR2 SMNVEV (reference sequence). V gave up 9 bases and J gave up 7 bases; unmatched junction bases: 12. CDR3 nucleotide sequence: TGTGCCAGTAGAAAAACTGACAGGGACAATTCACCCCTCCACTTT. It encodes CASRKTDRDNSPLHF.

This clone came up once. The chain uses TRBV2 and TRBJ1-3; tentative D call: TRBD1 (6 bases). The germline V gene encodes CDR1 SNHLY and CDR2 FYNNEI. This CDR3 is built from 16 residues. V gave up 6 bases and J gave up 0 bases, with 15 bases separating them. The CDR3 sequence: CASRLDNRVSGNTIYF. The CDR3 DNA reads TGTGCCAGCAGGTTGGATAACAGGGTCTCTGGAAACACCATATATTTT.

The rearrangement links TRBV5-1 to TRBJ1-2; TRBD1 might be the D (6 bases). The CDR3 consists of 16 residues. Deletions cut 5 bases from V and 4 bases from J, with 21 bases between. Germline V gene lookup returns CDR1 SGHRS and CDR2 YFSETQ. The CDR3 sequence: CASSPSSRGLSYGYTF. As DNA, the CDR3 is TGCGCCAGCAGTCCTAGCAGCAGGGGCCTCAGCTATGGCTACACCTTC.

The rearrangement links TRBV15 to TRBJ2-3, with 7 positions matching TRBD2. The CDR3 is 16 residues long. Germline V gene lookup returns CDR1 LNHNV and CDR2 YYDKDF (reference sequence). V dropped 0 bases and J dropped 5; count of bases not matched to a gene: 8. DNA for the CDR3: TGTGCCACCAGCAGAGATCGTGGCGGGGGAGTAGATACGCAGTATTTT. This sequence encodes CATSRDRGGGVDTQYF.

The chain employs TRBV28 and TRBJ1-5; a weak D match, TRBD1 (6 bases). In germline, CDR1 is MDHEN, CDR2 SYDVKM. The CDR3 runs 15 residues. V was trimmed by 4 bases and J by 1 base, leaving 11 bases between them. The DNA of the CDR3 is TGTGCCAGCAGTTCATACAGGGTGAGCAATCAGCCCCAGCATTTT. Amino acid sequence: CASSSYRVSNQPQHF.

The rearrangement joins TRBV20-1 to TRBJ2-7, with 12 bases lining up with TRBD2. Germline CDR1 and CDR2: DFQATT and SNEGSKA (reference sequence). The CDR3 has 16 amino acids. J lost 6 bases, V lost 3 bases, and 12 bases had no gene match. CDR3 sequence reads: CSASDLAGGIFGEQYF. The CDR3 DNA reads TGCAGTGCTAGTGATCTAGCGGGAGGGATATTCGGCGAGCAGTACTTC.

The V gene is TRBV30, the J gene TRBJ1-6; D remains unclear. The CDR3 runs 13 residues. Per the germline V gene, CDR1 is GTSNPN and CDR2 is SVGIG (reference sequence). The V end was cut by 3 bases, the J end by 3 bases, with 6 bases between. CDR3 in amino acids: CAWSPNYNSPLHF. CDR3 DNA: TGTGCCTGGAGCCCCAACTATAATTCACCCCTCCACTTT.

DNA of the CDR3: TGTGCCAGCAGCTTGGGGGGGGGACTACCTTCCTACGAGCAGTACTTC. This translates into CASSLGGGLPSYEQYF. V is TRBV5-4 and J is TRBJ2-7, with TRBD2 identical over 7 bases. This CDR3 has 16 residues. V shed 0 bases, J shed 1 base, and the junction held 7 bases outside the gene matches. Germline CDR1 and CDR2: SGHNT and YYREEE (reference sequence).

The chain joins TRBV18 to TRBJ2-1; TRBD2 might be the D (7 bases). V was trimmed by 3 bases and J by 0 bases, leaving 27 bases between them. CDR3 length equals 21 residues. In germline, CDR1 is KGHSH, CDR2 LQKENI. This CDR3 is CASSPRVGAFGGHFSYNEQFF. CDR3 DNA sequence: TGTGCCAGCTCACCTCGCGTGGGGGCTTTCGGGGGGCATTTCTCCTACAATGAGCAGTTCTTC.

The chain couples TRBV12-3 or TRBV12-4 to TRBJ1-2; D remains ambiguous. The CDR3 loop spans 13 amino acids. Trimming pared 7 bases from V and 5 bases from J, leaving 14 bases between. CDR3 in amino acids: CASTFGVGYGYTF. The CDR3 nucleotides are TGTGCCAGCACCTTCGGGGTAGGGTATGGCTACACCTTC.

This clone was observed a few times. This chain connects TRBV30 to TRBJ1-2; 7 positions match TRBD1. J gave up 2 bases and V 3 bases, and 6 bases lay outside the gene matches. Germline lookup yields CDR1 GTSNPN and CDR2 SVGIG (reference sequence). The CDR3 spans 14 residues. CDR3 sequence (DNA): TGTGCCTGGAGGAAGGACAGGTTAAACTATGGCTACACCTTC. This gives the protein CAWRKDRLNYGYTF.

This sequence joins TRBV2 and TRBJ1-6, with a tentative D call TRBD1 (6 bases). The germline V gene has CDR1 SNHLY and CDR2 FYNNEI. Trimming shortened V by 7 bases and J by 10 bases, and 17 bases separated the two germline ends. The CDR3 runs 14 residues. The CDR3 sequence is CASTRQDVRSPLHF. CDR3 in DNA: TGTGCCAGCACTCGACAGGACGTGAGATCACCCCTCCACTTT.

The rearrangement uses TRBV19 and TRBJ2-1; 7 bases match TRBD1. This CDR3 is 14 amino acids long. The V segment lost 7 bases and the J segment 7 bases; nucleotides outside the gene matches: 10. CDR1 is LNHDA, CDR2 SQIVND, per germline (reference sequence). The CDR3 region has the DNA TGTGCCAGTACCCCGGGACAGCTTGGGAATGAGCAGTTCTTC. Its translation: CASTPGQLGNEQFF.

This chain uses TRBV2 with TRBJ2-3, with a tentative D call TRBD2 (5 bases). Trimming took off 8 bases at V and 6 bases at J, with 12 bases between the two ends. Germline lookup yields CDR1 SNHLY and CDR2 FYNNEI. The CDR3 contains 12 residues. CDR3 region: CASLIAGDTQYF. DNA of the CDR3: TGTGCCAGCCTGATTGCGGGCGATACGCAGTATTTT.

This chain joins TRBV30 and TRBJ2-3, with TRBD2 identical over 8 bases. Trimming took 5 bases from V and 0 from J; bases not matched to a gene: 1. This CDR3 region has 13 residues. Germline V CDR1 and CDR2: GTSNPN, SVGIG (reference sequence). CDR3 residues: CAWSSGSTDTQYF. CDR3 bases: TGTGCCTGGTCTAGCGGGAGCACAGATACGCAGTATTTT.

The chain joins TRBV7-2 to TRBJ1-5; 7 bases map to TRBD1. The CDR3 is made up of 15 amino acids. Trimming removed 2 bases from V and 6 bases from J; junction bases left unmatched: 7. CDR1 SGHTA and CDR2 FQGNSA come from the germline V gene. This CDR3 is CASSLLGGRGQPQHF. The CDR3 coding sequence is TGTGCCAGCAGCTTATTAGGGGGCAGGGGTCAGCCCCAGCATTTT.

This chain connects TRBV11-3 to TRBJ1-2, with D perhaps TRBD1 (6 bases). The CDR3 covers 14 residues. Germline assignment: CDR1 SGHNT and CDR2 YENEEA. Trimming stripped 0 bases from V and 7 bases from J, with 12 bases between. CDR3 bases: TGTGCCAGCAGCTTAGATCGGGGGGCGGGTGGCTACACCTTC. Its protein product is CASSLDRGAGGYTF.

This chain links TRBV19 with TRBJ2-1, with 8 bases fitting TRBD2. Germline CDR1 LNHDA, CDR2 SQIVND (reference sequence). With 7 bases clipped from V and 10 bases from J, the junction kept 9 bases outside the gene matches. This CDR3 has 13 residues. The CDR3 DNA is TGTGCCAGTAAGCCGGGGGGGCCCTACGAGCAGTTCTTC. This sequence encodes CASKPGGPYEQFF.

The chain combines TRBV5-4 with TRBJ2-7; D is unresolved. CDR3 size: 13 residues. The germline CDR1 and CDR2 sequences are SGHNT and YYREEE (reference sequence). The V and J ends lost 0 bases and 5 bases respectively, with 9 bases between them. In DNA, the CDR3 is TGTGCCAGCAGCTTGGGTCCACAAGACGAGCAGTACTTC. It specifies CASSLGPQDEQYF. Combining the CDR3 with reference TRBV5-4 and TRBJ2-7 gives the whole variable domain ETGVTQSPTHLIKTRGQQVTLRCSSQSGHNTVSWYQQALGQGPQFIFQYYREEENGRGNFPPRFSGLQFPNYSSELNVNALELDDSALYLCASSLGPQDEQYFGPGTRLTVT.

This sequence joins TRBV15 and TRBJ1-2; the match to TRBD1 covers 9 bases. The germline CDR1 and CDR2 sequences are LNHNV and YYDKDF (reference sequence). The CDR3 is 15 residues long. With 6 bases clipped from V and 4 bases from J, the junction kept 9 bases outside the gene matches. In DNA, the CDR3 is TGTGCCACCAGAAAACCGGGACAGGGTAGCTATGGCTACACCTTC. Translation: CATRKPGQGSYGYTF.

This clone came up once. The chain couples TRBV2 to TRBJ1-2; 8 bases fit TRBD1. The CDR3 spans 14 residues. J was trimmed by 3 bases and V by 6 bases; bases with no gene match: 6. Germline CDR1 reads SNHLY; CDR2 reads FYNNEI. The CDR3 DNA follows: TGTGCCAGCAGGGACGACAGGGGTTACTATGGCTACACCTTC. It yields the protein CASRDDRGYYGYTF.

This clone appeared once. CDR3 coding DNA: TGTGCCAGCAGCTTAACGTCAATAGCCCAAAGGGGTGAGCAGTTCTTC. Amino acids: CASSLTSIAQRGEQFF. The V call is TRBV7-3, the J call TRBJ2-1, with D tentatively TRBD1 (5 bases). V lost 0 bases and J lost 9, with 18 bases in between. Germline V gene lookup returns CDR1 SGHTA and CDR2 FQGTGA. The CDR3 spans 16 residues.

This clone was observed a single time. The chain joins TRBV19 to TRBJ2-3; TRBD1 aligns across 7 bases. This CDR3 has 15 amino acids. Germline-derived CDR1 and CDR2 are LNHDA and SQIVND (reference sequence). Trimming cost V 6 bases and J 0 bases; bases outside gene matches: 6. CDR3 protein: CASRQDRVSTDTQYF. In nucleotides, the CDR3 is TGTGCCAGTAGGCAAGACAGGGTTAGCACAGATACGCAGTATTTT. Drawing the rest from reference TRBV19 and TRBJ2-3, the complete variable domain is DGGITQSPKYLFRKEGQNVTLSCEQNLNHDAMYWYRQDPGQGLRLIYYSQIVNDFQKGDIAEGYSVSREKKESFPLTVTSAQKNPTAFYLCASRQDRVSTDTQYFGPGTRLTVL.

V is TRBV11-2 and J is TRBJ2-7, with no clear D. V was clipped by 3 bases and J by 2 bases, with 2 bases between them. The CDR3 is made up of 11 amino acids. The germline gives CDR1 SGHAT, CDR2 FQNNGV. The CDR3 loop reads CASSFTYEQYF. The CDR3 coding sequence is TGTGCCAGCAGCTTCACCTACGAGCAGTACTTC.

The chain carries TRBV6-5 and TRBJ2-3, with unresolved D. Germline CDR1 and CDR2: MNHEY and SVGAGI. Trimming took 5 bases from V and 0 from J, leaving 9 bases between them. This CDR3 region has 14 residues. The DNA of the CDR3 is TGTGCCAGCAGTCCCGGTCTGAGCACAGATACGCAGTATTTT. It specifies CASSPGLSTDTQYF.

J is TRBJ2-6 and V is TRBV3-1 (or the pseudogene TRBV3-2); a possible D gene is TRBD1 (6 bases). The CDR3 is made up of 15 amino acids. V was shortened by 3 bases and J by 2 bases, with 8 bases between the two germline ends. Germline loops: CDR1 LGHDT, CDR2 YNNKEL (reference sequence). CDR3: CASSHTGTGANVLTF. Written as DNA, the CDR3 is TGTGCCAGCAGCCACACAGGGACTGGGGCCAACGTCCTGACTTTC.